Shown below are 4 T cell receptor beta chains from a single sample sequenced in a study of OX40 agonist ivuxolimab in advanced cancers. Profiled with immunoSEQ multiplex PCR; TCRdb holds only in-frame clones, not every one. The sample consists of around 50,000 clones, roughly nine tenths of them appearing once. The material was CD4+ or CD8+ T cells sorted from blood, obtained in a trial of the OX40 agonist ivuxolimab. The receptor set was obtained from an adult with an advanced solid tumor such as melanoma, head and neck, liver or kidney cancer.

The J gene is TRBJ2-5, the V gene TRBV5-1, with 10 positions matching TRBD1. This CDR3 contains 14 residues. The germline gives CDR1 SGHRS, CDR2 YFSETQ. V lost 4 bases and J lost 4; bases outside the gene matches: 4. The CDR3 is CASSPGQGGETQYF. CDR3 coding DNA: TGCGCCAGCAGCCCAGGACAGGGGGGAGAGACCCAGTACTTC.

This sequence joins TRBV6-4 and TRBJ2-1; D not resolved. The CDR3 spans 16 residues. The germline CDR1 and CDR2 sequences are MRHNA and SNTAGT. The V end was cut by 4 bases, the J end by 0 bases, with 13 bases between. The CDR3 region is CASSVSRTSSYNEQFF. The CDR3 nucleotides read TGTGCCAGCAGTGTGAGCAGAACGAGCTCCTACAATGAGCAGTTCTTC.

This rearrangement joins TRBV27 to TRBJ2-7; 8 bases align to TRBD1. The CDR3 has 14 residues. Per germline, CDR1 MNHEY and CDR2 SMNVEV (reference sequence). J gave up 3 bases and V 3 bases, and 4 bases lay outside the gene matches. In DNA form, the CDR3 reads TGTGCCAGCAGTTTCGGGACAGGAAACTACGAGCAGTACTTC. Its translation: CASSFGTGNYEQYF.

The genes are TRBV5-1 and TRBJ2-7; either TRBD1 or TRBD2 may fit D (6 bases each). Germline V gene lookup returns CDR1 SGHRS and CDR2 YFSETQ. The CDR3 loop spans 15 amino acids. Trimming took off 0 bases at V and 1 base at J, with 11 bases between the two ends. In DNA, the CDR3 is TGCGCCAGCAGCTTGGATCGGGGGCGATCCTACGAGCAGTACTTC. Its translation is CASSLDRGRSYEQYF.